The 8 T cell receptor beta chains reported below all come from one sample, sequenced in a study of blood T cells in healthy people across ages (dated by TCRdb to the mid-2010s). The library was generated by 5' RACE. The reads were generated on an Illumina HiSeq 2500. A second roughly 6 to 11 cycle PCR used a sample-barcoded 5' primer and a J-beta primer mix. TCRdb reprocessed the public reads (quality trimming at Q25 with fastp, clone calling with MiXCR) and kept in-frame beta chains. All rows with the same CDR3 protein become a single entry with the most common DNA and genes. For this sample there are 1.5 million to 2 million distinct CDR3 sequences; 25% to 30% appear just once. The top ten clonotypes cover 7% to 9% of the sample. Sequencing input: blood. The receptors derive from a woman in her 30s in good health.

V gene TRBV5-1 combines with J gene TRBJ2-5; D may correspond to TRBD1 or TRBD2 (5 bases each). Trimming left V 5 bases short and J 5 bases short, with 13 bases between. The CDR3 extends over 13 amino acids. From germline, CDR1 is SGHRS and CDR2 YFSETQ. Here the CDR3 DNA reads TGCGCCAGCAGGCAGGGTGGGGAGGAGACCCAGTACTTC. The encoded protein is CASRQGGEETQYF.

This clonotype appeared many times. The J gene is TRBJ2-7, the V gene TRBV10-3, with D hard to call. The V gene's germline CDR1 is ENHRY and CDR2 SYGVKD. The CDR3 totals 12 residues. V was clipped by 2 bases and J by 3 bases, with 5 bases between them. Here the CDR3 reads CAISEGVYEQYF. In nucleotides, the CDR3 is TGTGCCATCAGTGAGGGAGTCTACGAGCAGTACTTC.

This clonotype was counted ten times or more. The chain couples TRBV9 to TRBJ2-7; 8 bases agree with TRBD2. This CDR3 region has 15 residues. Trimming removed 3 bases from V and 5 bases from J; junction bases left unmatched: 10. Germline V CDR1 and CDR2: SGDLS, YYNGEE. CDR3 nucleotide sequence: TGTGCCAGCAGCGATAAAGCGGGAGTTATAGACGAGCAGTACTTC. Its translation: CASSDKAGVIDEQYF.

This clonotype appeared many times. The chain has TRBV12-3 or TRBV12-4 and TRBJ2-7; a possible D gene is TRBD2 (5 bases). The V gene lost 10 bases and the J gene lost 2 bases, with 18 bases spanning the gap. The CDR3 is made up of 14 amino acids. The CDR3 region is CAIPGRATTYEQYF. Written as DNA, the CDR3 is TGTGCCATCCCGGGGAGAGCTACAACCTACGAGCAGTACTTC.

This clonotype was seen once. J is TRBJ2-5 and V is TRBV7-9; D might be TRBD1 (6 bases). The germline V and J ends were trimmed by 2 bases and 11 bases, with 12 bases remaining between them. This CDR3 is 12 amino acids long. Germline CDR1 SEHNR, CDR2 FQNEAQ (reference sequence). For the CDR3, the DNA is TGTGCCAGCAGCTTAAATAGGGGGTGGCAGTACTTC. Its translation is CASSLNRGWQYF. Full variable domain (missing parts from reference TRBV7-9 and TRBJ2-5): DTGVSQNPRHKITKRGQNVTFRCDPISEHNRLYWYRQTLGQGPEFLTYFQNEAQLEKSRLLSDRFSAERPKGSFSTLEIQRTEQGDSAMYLCASSLNRGWQYFGPGTRLLVL.

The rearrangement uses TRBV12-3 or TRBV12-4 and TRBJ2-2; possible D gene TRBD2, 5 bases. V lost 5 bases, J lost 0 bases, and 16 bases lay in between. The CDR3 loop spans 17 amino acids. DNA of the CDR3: TGTGCCAGCAGTACTGATACGAGGGCGACGAACACCGGGGAGCTGTTTTTT. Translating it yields CASSTDTRATNTGELFF.

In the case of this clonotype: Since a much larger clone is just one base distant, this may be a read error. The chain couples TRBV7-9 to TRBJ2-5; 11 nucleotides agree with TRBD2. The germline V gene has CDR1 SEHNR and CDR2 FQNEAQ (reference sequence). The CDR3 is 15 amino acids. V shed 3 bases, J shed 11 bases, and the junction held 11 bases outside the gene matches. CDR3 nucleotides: TGTGCCAGCAGCTTCACTAGCGGGAGAGGAAATGAGCAGTACTTC. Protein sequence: CASSFTSGRGNEQYF. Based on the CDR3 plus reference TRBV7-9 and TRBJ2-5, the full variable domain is DTGVSQNPRHKITKRGQNVTFRCDPISEHNRLYWYRQTLGQGPEFLTYFQNEAQLEKSRLLSDRFSAERPKGSFSTLEIQRTEQGDSAMYLCASSFTSGRGNEQYFGPGTRLLVL.

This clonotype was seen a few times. Written as DNA, the CDR3 is TGTGCCACCAGATCTAGCGGGGGGGCGGGCTTAGAGACCCAGTACTTC. Protein: CATRSSGGAGLETQYF. This chain uses TRBV15 with TRBJ2-5; TRBD2 agrees at 12 bases. The germline V gene encodes CDR1 LNHNV and CDR2 YYDKDF (reference sequence). V dropped 6 bases and J dropped 4; count of bases not matched to a gene: 9. The CDR3 runs to 16 residues. Together with reference TRBV15 and TRBJ2-5, the CDR3 gives the full variable domain: DAMVIQNPRYQVTQFGKPVTLSCSQTLNHNVMYWYQQKSSQAPKLLFHYYDKDFNNEADTPDNFQSRRPNTSFCFLDIRSPGLGDTAMYLCATRSSGGAGLETQYFGPGTRLLVL.